The clone carrying this TCR beta chain appeared a few times. The data derive from a study of T-cell reconstitution after alpha-beta-depleted transplantation in children. Preparation of the TCRbeta library was carried out with unique molecular identifiers. TCRdb processed the PCR reads anew with MiXCR; each CDR3 protein has one entry. Here the sample spans 350,000 to 400,000 distinct CDR3 sequences, around 21% being singletons. V trimming: 4 bases; J trimming: 6 bases; junction bases outside the gene matches: 8. CDR1 and CDR2 from the germline V gene are MDHEN and SYDVKM. The CDR3 is 15 residues long. The chain recombines TRBV28 with TRBJ2-1; TRBD2 aligns across 8 bases. Sequencing was performed on PBMCs from the stem cell graft donor, taken from the stem cell graft. The source is a human donor who donated a stem cell graft to a child with acute myeloid leukemia. CDR3 in DNA: TGTGCCAGCAGTTATAGCGGGGATCAGGGCAATGAGCAGTTCTTC. It is translated as CASSYSGDQGNEQFF.